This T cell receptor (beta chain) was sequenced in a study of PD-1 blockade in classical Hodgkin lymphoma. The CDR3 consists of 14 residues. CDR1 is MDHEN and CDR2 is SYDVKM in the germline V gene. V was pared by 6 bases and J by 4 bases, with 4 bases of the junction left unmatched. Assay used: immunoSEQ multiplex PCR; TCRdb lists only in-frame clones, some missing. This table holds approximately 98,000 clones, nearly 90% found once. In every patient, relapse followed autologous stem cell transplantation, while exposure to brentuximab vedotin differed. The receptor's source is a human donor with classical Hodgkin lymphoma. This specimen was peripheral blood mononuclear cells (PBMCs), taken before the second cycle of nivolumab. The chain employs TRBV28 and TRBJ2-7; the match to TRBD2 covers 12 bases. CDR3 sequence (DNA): TGTGCCAGCAGGTCTAGCGGGAGGGCGTACGAGCAGTACTTC. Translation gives CASRSSGRAYEQYF.